A single T cell receptor (beta chain) is shown here with its context. Original processing methods: It was from reference gene primer amplification that nucleated cell counts were estimated. Measured with immunoSEQ multiplex PCR; TCRdb has only the in-frame clones, and not every one. That table furnishes V, J and clone size, whereas the DNA furnished D and trimming. The sample yields about 260,000 clones, 87% seen once. These data come from a study of blood T cell repertoires in COVID-19. The sample consisted of peripheral blood. The sequence came from a woman aged 45 to 65 with acute or convalescent COVID-19.

CDR3 region: CASSLDGATDTQYF. CDR3 sequence (DNA): TGCGCCAGCAGCTTGGATGGGGCAACAGATACGCAGTATTTT. The chain is built from TRBV5-1 and TRBJ2-3; weak D call: TRBD1 (5 bases). CDR1 and CDR2 from the germline V gene are SGHRS and YFSETQ. The CDR3 has 14 amino acids. V was pared by 0 bases and J by 3 bases, with 8 bases between.